These 3 T cell receptor beta chains came from one sample sequenced in a study of shared clonotypes between healthy human individuals. Only in-frame clones appear in the TCRdb table, and some are missing; sequencing was by immunoSEQ multiplex PCR. Among some 2,100,000 clones listed, more than 90% were seen once. Sequencing used naive CD4+ T cells sorted from blood. Subset described: CD45RA+ positively selected. The source is a young man in good health.

This chain links TRBV6-6 with TRBJ2-5, with unresolved D. This CDR3 spans 15 amino acids. The V gene's germline CDR1 is MNHNY and CDR2 SVGAGI (reference sequence). With 2 bases removed from V and 5 bases from J, the gap between germline ends came to 15 bases. The CDR3 region has the DNA TGTGCCAGCAGTTACGACCCTCATAGGTCGGAGACCCAGTACTTC. It is translated as CASSYDPHRSETQYF.

The chain carries TRBV6-1 and TRBJ1-6; TRBD1 might be the D (6 bases). This CDR3 comprises 12 residues. The V gene lost 7 bases and the J gene lost 7 bases, with 8 bases spanning the gap. Germline lookup yields CDR1 MNHNS and CDR2 SASEGT. The CDR3 loop is CASMQGNSPLHF. For the CDR3, the DNA is TGTGCCAGCATGCAGGGGAATTCACCCCTCCACTTT.

The J gene is TRBJ2-1, the V gene TRBV6-1; 7 nucleotides line up with TRBD1. The CDR3 spans 14 residues. Per the germline V gene, CDR1 is MNHNS and CDR2 is SASEGT. After removal of 3 bases from V and 5 bases from J, the junction contained 4 bases not matched to a gene. The CDR3 loop is CASSDGQADNEQFF. The DNA for the CDR3 is TGTGCCAGCAGTGACGGACAGGCTGACAATGAGCAGTTCTTC.